Below are 30 T cell receptor beta chains sequenced from a single sample in a study of glioma-infiltrating T cells. TCR alpha and beta CDR3 regions were amplified from RNA using iRepertoire nested multiplex PCR. TCRdb called the multiplex PCR reads again in MiXCR, with one record for every CDR3 protein. The table shows about 130,000 distinct CDR3 sequences, with under 30% occurring only once. Sample: glioma tissue, nonneoplastic brain tissue, or PBMCs (not recorded which). The receptors were gathered from a human donor with low-grade glioma or glioblastoma, undergoing nonglioma brain surgery, or in good health (not recorded which).

This clonotype occurred a few times. The rearrangement links TRBV7-6 to TRBJ2-5; D is unresolved. Trimming took 4 bases from V and 3 from J, leaving 6 bases between them. In germline, CDR1 is SGHVS, CDR2 FNYEAQ. The CDR3 is made up of 12 amino acids. The chain's CDR3 is CASSSLEETQYF. CDR3 sequence (DNA): TGTGCCAGCAGCTCCCTCGAAGAGACCCAGTACTTC.

V is TRBV3-1 and J is TRBJ2-1; 15 nucleotides agree with TRBD2. V lost 5 bases to trimming and J lost 3 bases; unmatched junction nucleotides: 2. The length of the CDR3 is 16 residues. The germline V gene encodes CDR1 LGHDT and CDR2 YNNKEL (reference sequence). DNA for the CDR3: TGTGCCAGCAGCAAGGGACTAGCGGGGGGCTACAATGAGCAGTTCTTC. This gives the protein CASSKGLAGGYNEQFF.

Many counts were recorded for this clonotype. The chain uses TRBV27 and TRBJ2-2, with D possibly matching TRBD2 (6 bases). CDR1 is MNHEY, CDR2 SMNVEV, per germline (reference sequence). The CDR3 runs 13 residues. V shed 8 bases and J shed 10 bases, with 17 bases lying between them. The CDR3 DNA reads TGTGCCAGCCATACTAGCCCTGGGGAGGAGCTGTTTTTT. The encoded protein is CASHTSPGEELFF.

The V and J genes are TRBV7-2 and TRBJ1-3, with 10 bases that match TRBD1. The J segment lost 0 bases and the V segment lost 4 bases, leaving 6 bases of the junction unmatched. This CDR3 has 17 amino acids. Germline V gene lookup returns CDR1 SGHTA and CDR2 FQGNSA. This CDR3 reads CASSSLTGGFSGNTIYF. Written as DNA, the CDR3 is TGTGCCAGCAGCTCCTTGACAGGGGGCTTCTCTGGAAACACCATATATTTT.

This clonotype was found a few times. The genes are TRBV24-1 and TRBJ2-2; the D gene is possibly TRBD1 (6 bases). Germline V gene lookup returns CDR1 KGHDR and CDR2 SFDVKD. V lost 7 bases and J 3 bases, leaving 14 bases between the germline ends. The CDR3 sequence is 15 residues long. The CDR3 region has the DNA TGTGCCACCAGCAGACAGGACTCTGACACCGGGGAGCTGTTTTTT. Protein sequence: CATSRQDSDTGELFF.

This clonotype was recorded a few times. The rearrangement links TRBV3-1 to TRBJ1-4; D is perhaps TRBD1 (5 bases). The CDR3 contains 14 residues. Germline lookup yields CDR1 LGHDT and CDR2 YNNKEL (reference sequence). Trimming left V 5 bases short and J 7 bases short, with 14 bases between. The CDR3 reads CASSATVRGEKLFF. DNA for the CDR3: TGTGCCAGCAGCGCAACAGTGAGGGGTGAAAAACTGTTTTTT. The variable domain in full, with the rest retrieved from reference TRBV3-1 and TRBJ1-4, is DTAVSQTPKYLVTQMGNDKSIKCEQNLGHDTMYWYKQDSKKFLKIMFSYNNKELIINETVPNRFSPKSPDKAHLNLHINSLELGDSAVYFCASSATVRGEKLFFGSGTQLSVL.

This sequence joins TRBV19 and TRBJ2-7, with D possibly TRBD1 on 5 matching bases. The V end lost 8 bases, the J end lost 2 bases, and 16 bases lay between the germline ends. Germline V gives CDR1 LNHDA, CDR2 SQIVND (reference sequence). CDR3 length equals 14 residues. CDR3: CASWPRVLPYEQYV. CDR3 DNA: TGTGCCAGTTGGCCCAGGGTTCTCCCCTACGAGCAGTACGTC.

The V and J genes are TRBV7-2 and TRBJ2-3; tentative D call: TRBD2 (6 bases). The CDR3 has 15 amino acids. Germline-derived CDR1 and CDR2 are SGHTA and FQGNSA. V was clipped by 3 bases and J by 3 bases, with 13 bases between them. Written as DNA, the CDR3 is TGTGCCAGCAGCTTGGACGCGGGAAGAACAGATACGCAGTATTTT. Translated, it gives CASSLDAGRTDTQYF.

This clonotype was counted at least ten times. This sequence joins TRBV28 and TRBJ2-3; TRBD1 agrees at 9 bases. Per germline, CDR1 MDHEN and CDR2 SYDVKM. The CDR3 extends over 14 amino acids. The trim removed 3 bases at V and 7 bases at J, leaving 5 bases unmatched. The CDR3 spells CASSLLGQGYTQYF. As DNA, the CDR3 is TGTGCCAGCAGTTTGCTGGGACAGGGCTATACGCAGTATTTT.

This chain uses TRBV27 with TRBJ1-2, with 7 bases fitting TRBD1. The junction had 7 bases not matched to a gene; V was cut back by 3 bases and J by 6 bases. The CDR3 consists of 14 residues. The germline CDR1 and CDR2 sequences are MNHEY and SMNVEV (reference sequence). The chain's CDR3 is CASSLDRSSNGYTF. The CDR3 DNA sequence: TGTGCCAGCAGTTTGGACAGGAGTAGCAATGGCTACACCTTC.

Many counts were recorded for this clonotype. The rearrangement uses TRBV6-1 and TRBJ2-7; D is unresolved. The V and J ends lost 2 bases and 4 bases respectively, with 9 bases between them. Germline CDR1 reads MNHNS; CDR2 reads SASEGT. The length of the CDR3 is 13 residues. As DNA, the CDR3 is TGTGCCAGCAGTGAACTGGGCTCATACGAGCAGTACGTC. Its protein is CASSELGSYEQYV.

The chain uses TRBV2 and TRBJ2-5; D possibly corresponds to TRBD2 (6 bases). This CDR3 spans 13 amino acids. V was pared by 2 bases and J by 7 bases, with 11 bases between. Germline V lookup: CDR1 SNHLY, CDR2 FYNNEI. The chain's CDR3 is CASSELEGVTQYF. DNA for the CDR3: TGTGCCAGCAGTGAATTGGAGGGAGTGACCCAGTACTTC.

As regards this clonotype: This clone may be a read error of a much larger clone one base away. V gene TRBV6-5 combines with J gene TRBJ2-3; D gene ambiguous. CDR3 length: 11 amino acids. Trimming took 7 bases from V and 4 from J, leaving 6 bases between them. Germline V lookup: CDR1 MNHEY, CDR2 SVGAGI. DNA of the CDR3: TGTGCCAGCAAAGTCTCAGATACGCAGTATTTT. Amino acids: CASKVSDTQYF.

The rearrangement joins TRBV11-2 to TRBJ2-1; D call uncertain. Germline values: CDR1 SGHAT, CDR2 FQNNGV. The CDR3 loop spans 12 amino acids. With 5 bases removed from V and 7 bases from J, the gap between germline ends came to 9 bases. The CDR3 reads CASSRTWNEQFF. In DNA, the CDR3 is TGTGCCAGCAGCAGGACCTGGAATGAGCAGTTCTTC.

This chain links TRBV24-1 with TRBJ2-5; 7 bases match TRBD1. The CDR3 is 13 amino acids. CDR1 is KGHDR and CDR2 is SFDVKD in the germline V gene. Losses at the gene ends were 7 bases for V and 3 bases for J; bases not matched to a gene: 4. The CDR3 DNA follows: TGTGCCACCAGGCGGACAGGAGAAGAGACCCAGTACTTC. Translation: CATRRTGEETQYF.

This clonotype was detected ten times or more. The J gene is TRBJ1-5, the V gene TRBV7-8; D is uncertain. V lost 3 bases, J lost 4 bases, and 10 bases lay in between. The CDR3 has 14 residues. CDR1 is SGHVS and CDR2 is FQNEAQ in the germline V gene. The CDR3 nucleotides are TGTGCCAGCAGCTTGAGATCTGATAATCAGCCCCAGCATTTT. Encoded protein: CASSLRSDNQPQHF.

In this sample, this clonotype turned up many times. The chain joins TRBV27 to TRBJ1-2; no reliable D call. The CDR3 sequence is 13 residues long. Germline V lookup: CDR1 MNHEY, CDR2 SMNVEV (reference sequence). V was clipped by 2 bases and J by 3 bases, with 7 bases between them. As DNA, the CDR3 is TGTGCCAGCAGTTTAAGTAGAGACTATGGCTACACCTTC. This gives the protein CASSLSRDYGYTF.

The chain recombines TRBV11-2 with TRBJ2-7, with D uncertain. Trimming left V 0 bases short and J 6 bases short, with 9 bases between. The CDR3 is 13 residues long. Germline CDR1 SGHAT, CDR2 FQNNGV. The CDR3 here is CASSLDRDSEQYV. DNA of the CDR3: TGTGCCAGCAGCTTAGATCGAGATTCCGAGCAGTACGTC.

This clonotype was detected only a few times. V usage is TRBV30 and J usage is TRBJ1-5; a possible D gene is TRBD1 (6 bases). The CDR3 spans 13 residues. With 3 bases removed from V and 4 bases from J, the gap between germline ends came to 10 bases. Germline CDR1 is GTSNPN and CDR2 is SVGIG (reference sequence). The CDR3 bases are TGTGCCTGGAGCCGGACAGATAATCAGCCCCAGCATTTT. Translation: CAWSRTDNQPQHF.

The chain carries TRBV7-2 and TRBJ2-5; D not resolved. CDR3 length: 15 amino acids. The germline V and J ends were trimmed by 0 bases and 1 base, with 9 bases remaining between them. Per germline, CDR1 SGHTA and CDR2 FQGNSA. CDR3 amino acids: CASSLALALQETQYF. In DNA, the CDR3 is TGTGCCAGCAGCTTAGCGTTAGCACTCCAAGAGACCCAGTACTTC.

Regarding this clonotype: A junction boundary mismatches the germline segment, possibly from a read error. The chain couples TRBV3-1 to TRBJ2-4; the D is unclear. The CDR3 is 16 residues long. From germline, CDR1 is LGHDT and CDR2 YNNKEL (reference sequence). This CDR3 reads CASSQRVPLAKSIQYF. DNA for the CDR3: TGTGCCAGCAGCCAACGGGTCCCCTTAGCCAAAAGCATTCAGTACTTC. The full variable domain, with the rest looked up from reference TRBV3-1 and TRBJ2-4, is DTAVSQTPKYLVTQMGNDKSIKCEQNLGHDTMYWYKQDSKKFLKIMFSYNNKELIINETVPNRFSPKSPDKAHLNLHINSLELGDSAVYFCASSQRVPLAKSIQYFGAGTRLSVL.

This clonotype appeared many times. J is TRBJ2-7 and V is TRBV6-1; TRBD1 matches at 12 bases. Losses at the gene ends were 3 bases for V and 3 bases for J; bases not matched to a gene: 3. The CDR3 loop spans 15 amino acids. Germline V lookup: CDR1 MNHNS, CDR2 SASEGT. CDR3 DNA sequence: TGTGCCAGCAGTGAGGGGACAGGGGGCTTCTACGAGCAGTACGTC. This gives the protein CASSEGTGGFYEQYV.

This chain uses TRBV18 with TRBJ1-3; 8 bases are shared with TRBD1. V shed 3 bases and J 4 bases; nucleotides not matched to a gene: 2. The germline CDR1 and CDR2 sequences are KGHSH and LQKENI. This CDR3 has 14 amino acids. Here the CDR3 DNA reads TGTGCCAGCTCACCGACAGGGGCAGGAAACACCATATATTTT. Amino acid sequence: CASSPTGAGNTIYF.

CDR3 DNA sequence: TGTGCCAGCAGCTTAACTCGATTAGGGGGAAGGGGGAACACTGAAGCTTTCTTT. Its translation: CASSLTRLGGRGNTEAFF. This rearrangement joins TRBV7-9 to TRBJ1-1; D perhaps matches TRBD1 (6 bases). The CDR3 is 18 residues long. Germline CDR1 and CDR2: SEHNR and FQNEAQ (reference sequence). The V end was cut by 2 bases, the J end by 1 base, with 20 bases between.

This CDR3 is CASSRTSGGLETQYF. The CDR3 DNA reads TGTGCCAGCAGTAGGACTAGCGGGGGGCTTGAGACCCAGTACTTC. The chain joins TRBV12-3 or TRBV12-4 to TRBJ2-5; the match to TRBD2 covers 14 bases. CDR3 length equals 15 residues. V gave up 5 bases and J gave up 5 bases; unmatched junction bases: 4.

V usage is TRBV9 and J usage is TRBJ2-1; 8 bases map to TRBD1. There are 13 residues in the CDR3. V was pared by 4 bases and J by 14 bases, with 11 bases of the junction left unmatched. Per germline, CDR1 SGDLS and CDR2 YYNGEE. The CDR3: CASSQSADREKFF. CDR3 coding DNA: TGTGCCAGCAGCCAATCAGCGGACAGGGAGAAGTTCTTC.

With regard to this clonotype: Compared with germline, one end of the junction differs, possibly owing to a read error. The chain joins TRBV6-1 to TRBJ1-1, with D uncertain. Germline values: CDR1 MNHNS, CDR2 SASEGT. The CDR3 consists of 14 residues. This CDR3 is CSSSGPRRGTEAFF. The CDR3 nucleotides are TGTTCCAGCAGTGGGCCTCGACGGGGCACTGAAGCTTTCTTT.

This clonotype was observed a few times. The rearrangement uses TRBV11-3 and TRBJ2-7; D is ambiguous. Trimming pared 0 bases from V and 4 bases from J, leaving 16 bases between. The CDR3 runs 16 residues. Germline values: CDR1 SGHNT, CDR2 YENEEA. CDR3 loop: CASSLDRADMRYEQYV. CDR3 bases: TGTGCCAGCAGCTTAGATCGGGCAGATATGAGATACGAGCAGTACGTC.

This clonotype was counted many times. V and J are TRBV27 and TRBJ2-3; D may correspond to TRBD1 or TRBD2 (6 bases each). V was pared by 7 bases and J by 4 bases, with 12 bases between. From germline, CDR1 is MNHEY and CDR2 SMNVEV (reference sequence). This CDR3 contains 13 residues. The CDR3 nucleotides are TGTGCCAGCATGGGGGGCCGTGCAGATACGCAGTATTTT. Its protein is CASMGGRADTQYF.

This clonotype was observed at least ten times. The J gene is TRBJ1-2, the V gene TRBV28, with D unresolved. Germline V gene sequence: CDR1 MDHEN, CDR2 SYDVKM. V gave up 6 bases and J gave up 4 bases, with 9 bases separating them. CDR3 size: 12 residues. The CDR3 region is CASSPTGYGYTF. CDR3 nucleotide sequence: TGTGCCAGCAGCCCCACTGGCTATGGCTACACCTTC.